The source of this T cell receptor (beta chain) is a study of blood T cell repertoires in COVID-19. For the study at large: The United States, Italy and Spain were the sources of the acute and convalescent COVID-19 samples.

TCRdb keeps only in-frame clones here, not all; method: immunoSEQ multiplex PCR. The sample consists of roughly 280,000 clones, approximately 91% of them appearing once. Per the germline V gene, CDR1 is SGHRS and CDR2 is YFSETQ. V lost 6 bases and J lost 1, with 13 bases in between. CDR3 length equals 14 residues. Sample: peripheral blood. The sequence was collected from a young woman with COVID-19, enrolled during active disease. The chain recombines TRBV5-1 with TRBJ2-5; D possibly corresponds to TRBD1 (6 bases). CDR3 DNA: TGCGCCAGCAACGTACAGGGATCCCAAGAGACCCAGTACTTC. Protein product: CASNVQGSQETQYF.